Here is one TCR beta chain with its context. Patients in Seattle were enrolled during active infection, then followed longitudinally. Original handling: Amplification of reference gene primers provided the estimated nucleated cell counts. Clones were read by immunoSEQ multiplex PCR, and TCRdb kept only the in-frame ones, dropping some. V, J and clone size are taken as reported in that table, and D and trimming were inferred from the DNA itself. The sample includes under 50,000 clones, over 85% of them seen just once. V lost 4 bases and J lost 2; bases outside the gene matches: 9. The germline gives CDR1 SGHTA, CDR2 FQGTGA. The CDR3 has 18 residues. This record belongs to a study of blood T cell repertoires in COVID-19. The wider study: Spain, Italy and the United States supplied samples that represented acute and convalescent COVID-19.

This chain joins TRBV7-3 and TRBJ2-6; 9 bases line up with TRBD2. Sequenced input: peripheral blood. The source is a man in his fifties or sixties with COVID-19, enrolled during active disease. The CDR3 is CASSSPGGGGTGANVLTF. CDR3 in DNA: TGTGCCAGCAGCTCCCCCGGCGGGGGGGGAACTGGGGCCAACGTCCTGACTTTC.